By share, the clone carrying this TCR beta chain ranks as medium-sized. The antigen is not known. Findings and caveats of the study: Under 2.3% of tumor Treg sequences matched blood Tregs or memory cells. The TCR gene usage of tumor memory CD4+ T cells clustered together with blood and lymph node memory CD4+ cells and with lymph node naive CD4+ cells. Tumor-infiltrating Treg TCR alpha and beta sequences overlapped most with tumor naive CD4+ T cells, then blood naive.

CD25-based Treg depletion was applied to purified naive CD4+ T cells. V lost 5 bases and J lost 13, with 14 bases in between. This CDR3 spans 11 amino acids. The TRBV12-4/TRBJ1-2 clonotypes were amplified using barcode primers with ligated adaptors. TCRdb used MiXCR to reprocess the multiplex PCR reads, holding one entry per CDR3 protein. The sample lists approximately 400 distinct CDR3 sequences, 3% to 3.5% occurring once. J is TRBJ1-2 and V is TRBV12-3 or TRBV12-4, with D maybe TRBD1 (5 bases). This TCR came from a female donor with breast cancer. The sequenced sample consisted of tumor-infiltrating naive CD4+ T cells sorted from the breast tumor. Specified subset: naive CD4+ T cells, CD4+CD45RA+CD25-. CDR3 loop: CASSATAKVTF. The CDR3 DNA reads TGTGCCAGCAGTGCGACAGCTAAAGTCACCTTC.